This T cell receptor beta chain is drawn from a study of blood T cell repertoires in COVID-19. This CDR3 is 15 amino acids long. The germline CDR1 and CDR2 sequences are MGHRA and YSYEKL. With V trimmed by 4 bases and J by 6 bases, 8 bases remained unmatched. Sequencing used immunoSEQ multiplex PCR; TCRdb keeps in-frame clones, though not all of them. Of about 62,000 clones listed, around 89% were seen once; the top ten hold over 15%. The chain has TRBV4-1 and TRBJ2-7; TRBD1 matches at 11 bases. The sequencing input was peripheral blood. The TCR was taken from a woman in her fifties or sixties with COVID-19, enrolled during active disease. The CDR3 DNA reads as TGCGCCAGCAGCCCGCGGACAGGGGGCGCGGGCGAGCAGTACTTC. Encoded protein: CASSPRTGGAGEQYF.